The 4 T cell receptor beta chains below were found in one sample sequenced in a study of blood T cell repertoires in COVID-19. Using immunoSEQ multiplex PCR, the repertoire was profiled, and TCRdb retains in-frame clones only, with some absent. The top ten clones hold around 4.5% of a sample with roughly 250,000 clones, 70% to 90% of them seen once. The sequenced material came from PBMCs or T cells enriched from blood (not recorded which). These receptors all come from a woman aged 30 to 39 who had recovered from COVID-19.

This CDR3 reads CASSPDRGREAFF. CDR3 nucleotides: TGTGCCAGCAGCCCGGACAGGGGAAGAGAAGCTTTCTTT. This chain links TRBV13 with TRBJ1-1, with TRBD1 matching over 9 bases. V shed 5 bases and J 8 bases; nucleotides not matched to a gene: 6. This CDR3 is built from 13 residues. Per the germline V gene, CDR1 is PRHDT and CDR2 is FYEKMQ (reference sequence).

The V gene is TRBV30, the J gene TRBJ2-2, with no clear D. V was shortened by 0 bases and J by 4 bases, with 9 bases between the two germline ends. The germline V gene encodes CDR1 GTSNPN and CDR2 SVGIG (reference sequence). CDR3 length: 14 amino acids. The DNA for the CDR3 is TGTGCCTGGAGTGTATCGTTGGCCACCGGGGAGCTGTTTTTT. It translates to CAWSVSLATGELFF.

This clone appeared once. The CDR3 DNA reads TGTGCCAGCAGCCAAGTGGGGACTGACCCTAACTATGGCTACACCTTC. Protein sequence: CASSQVGTDPNYGYTF. The genes are TRBV4-2 and TRBJ1-2, with D perhaps matching TRBD1 (5 bases). The V gene lost 1 base and the J gene lost 0 bases, with 12 bases spanning the gap. Germline CDR1 is LGHNA and CDR2 is YNFKEQ. This CDR3 comprises 16 residues.

The chain couples TRBV7-3 to TRBJ2-5, with a tentative D call TRBD2 (8 bases). The V end lost 4 bases, the J end lost 9 bases, and 18 bases lay between the germline ends. Germline V lookup: CDR1 SGHTA, CDR2 FQGTGA. The length of the CDR3 is 14 residues. In nucleotides, the CDR3 is TGTGCCAGCAGCTCTAGGACAGGAGCGGGGGCCCAGTACTTC. Translated, it gives CASSSRTGAGAQYF.